The T cell receptor beta chain described here comes from a study of cytomegalovirus exposure and HLA in healthy donors. Notes on this clone: The germline gene is not matched at one end of the junction; a read error may be the cause.

PCR was performed using 60 Vbeta and 13 Jbeta primers. TCRdb keeps only in-frame clones here, not all; method: immunoSEQ multiplex PCR. The sample carries 150,000 to 200,000 clones, 75% to 85% recorded once. The TCR was taken from a woman in her forties or fifties in good health and CMV-seronegative. The sample was PBMCs.

The CDR3 spells CTSSYSTVSINSPLHF. The CDR3 coding sequence is TGTACCAGCAGTTACTCGACTGTCAGTATCAATTCACCCCTCCACTTT. This sequence joins TRBV6-5 and TRBJ1-6; D gene ambiguous. Germline CDR1 is MNHEY and CDR2 is SVGAGI. This CDR3 is 16 amino acids long.